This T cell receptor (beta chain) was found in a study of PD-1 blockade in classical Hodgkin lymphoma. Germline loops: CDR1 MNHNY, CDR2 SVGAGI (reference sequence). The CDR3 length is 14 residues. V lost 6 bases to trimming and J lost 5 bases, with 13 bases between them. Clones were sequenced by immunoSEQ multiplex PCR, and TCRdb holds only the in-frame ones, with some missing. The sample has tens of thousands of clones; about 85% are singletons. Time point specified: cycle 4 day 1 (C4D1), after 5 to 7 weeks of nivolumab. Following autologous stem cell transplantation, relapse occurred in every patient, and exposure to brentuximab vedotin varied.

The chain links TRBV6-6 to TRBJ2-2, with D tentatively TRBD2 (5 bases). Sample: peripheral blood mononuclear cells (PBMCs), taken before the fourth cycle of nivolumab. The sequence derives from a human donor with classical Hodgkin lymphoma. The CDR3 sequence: CASSKIGSTGELFF. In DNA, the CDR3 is TGTGCCAGCAGCAAAATAGGGAGTACCGGGGAGCTGTTTTTT.